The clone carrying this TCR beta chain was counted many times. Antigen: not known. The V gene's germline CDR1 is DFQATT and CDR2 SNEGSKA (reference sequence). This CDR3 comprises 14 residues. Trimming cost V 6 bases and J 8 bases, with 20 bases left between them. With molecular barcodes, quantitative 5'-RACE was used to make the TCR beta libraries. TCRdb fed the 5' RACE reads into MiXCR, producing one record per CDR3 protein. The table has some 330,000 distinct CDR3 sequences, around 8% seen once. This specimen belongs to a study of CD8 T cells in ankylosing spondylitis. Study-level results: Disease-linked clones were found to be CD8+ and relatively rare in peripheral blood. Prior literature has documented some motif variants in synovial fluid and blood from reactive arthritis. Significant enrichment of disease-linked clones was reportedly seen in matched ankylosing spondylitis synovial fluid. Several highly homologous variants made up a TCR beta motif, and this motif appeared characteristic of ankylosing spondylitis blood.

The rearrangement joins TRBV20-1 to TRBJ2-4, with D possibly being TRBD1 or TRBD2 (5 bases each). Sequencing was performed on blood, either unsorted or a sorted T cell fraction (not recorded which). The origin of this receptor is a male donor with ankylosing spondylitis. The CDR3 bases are TGCAGTGCCCCCCGGGACCTCCCGCGGCACATTCAGTACTTC. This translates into CSAPRDLPRHIQYF.